What follows is one TCR beta chain and its context. Its antigen target is currently unknown. No per-base quality is available; no much larger clone lies one base away. TCR CDR3 regions were amplified from genomic DNA by multiplex PCR using the deep immunoSEQ assay. Extracted genomic DNA from each cell subset was spread evenly across all wells of several immunoSEQ 96-well plates, with each plate serving as a replicate. For sorted subsets, roughly 200 ng genomic DNA, equal to 25,000 to 35,000 T cell genomes, was loaded into each replicate PCR. Purified libraries were quantified with a Qubit 3.0 fluorometer, sized on a Bioanalyzer 2100, and re-quantified with the KAPA Library Quantification kit. Each immunoSEQ 96-well plate was sequenced on its own single-read 150-cycle Illumina NextSeq 550 flow cell. The authors' analysis ran thus. The immunoSEQ output contained only junctional sequences without quality scores, so filtering could not match that applied to full-length reads. To assign V/J genes and CDR3, sequences were annotated against IMGT germline references using PyIR, a Python wrapper for IgBLAST v1.9. Any read was removed if the V/J assignment was weak (E-value above 1e-6), the CDR3 was missing, or the read contained stop codons, out-of-frame junctions, or ambiguous translated residues. V3J clonotypes were defined as sequences sharing the same inferred V gene, J gene, and CDR3 amino acid sequence. Percentage overlap between repertoires was calculated by dividing the number of shared unique clonotypes by the size of the smaller repertoire. Richness of each repertoire was evaluated using RTK rarefaction, the Chao1 estimator, and Recon v2.1 estimates of unobserved clonotypes. OLGA was used to compute generation probabilities for all TCRbeta clonotypes that the gDNA method yielded from a handful of donors. In TCRdb, the immuneACCESS table is reduced to in-frame sequences with V and J assigned. These tables do not hold every clone; where another copy was compared, an unresolved V gene accounts for under half, and the others remain unexplained. D and trimming were read from the DNA, whereas the V and J calls and clone size are those reported in that table. In all, the sample holds about 2.2 million clones, and about 94% of those were seen once. More than 1.5% of the sample belongs to the ten largest clones.

These data are taken from a study of shared clonotypes between healthy human individuals (dated by TCRdb to about 2020). As for the study more broadly: A couple of women and a few men aged 18 to 49 years were included in the cohort. For each donor, CD4 naive and CD4 memory were each run on three plates, CD8 naive on two plates, and CD8 memory on one plate. To estimate repertoire size and how much clonotype sharing occurs between individuals, the study deeply sequenced the blood TCR repertoires of roughly 5 healthy adults. To increase sequencing depth and limit assay-specific biases, TCR repertoire library preparation and sequencing were carried out by different laboratories using diverse techniques. Per donor, leukapheresis produced somewhere between about 0.94 and 9 billion PBMCs. The investigation overall reported the following: When a handful of donors were compared, the shared fraction of clonotypes was about 5% for naive CD4, about 4% for naive CD8, roughly 2.5% for memory CD4, and around 0.37% for memory CD8. Because the study included only a small number of donors, the genetic and exposure-history diversity represented was limited. Only blood was sampled, and tissue TCR repertoires likely differ from those in blood. Compared with non-shared clonotypes, clonotypes shared by all four sorted-subset donors had higher generation probabilities. Even with the large sequencing depth, rarefaction of the sorted-subset datasets indicated that sequencing was incomplete. Pairwise subsampling indicated that sequencing depth was expected to affect the degree of clonotype sharing among donors. Larger estimated clonotype richness was generally found for naive subsets than for memory subsets.

V and J lose 3 bases and 3 bases, and a span of 16 bases separates them. The germline V gene specifies SGDLS as CDR1 and YYNGEE as CDR2. The CDR3 holds 15 amino acids from the cysteine to the phenylalanine. The entry retains the CDR3 DNA only, 45 bases that are in frame from base 1. CD8 naive samples were CD45RO-negative cells positively selected for CCR7, giving a CD45RA+CCR7+ population that excluded TemRA cells. Donors were healthy HIV-negative adults with no recently reported acute infections or vaccinations. Only Caucasian adults living in Nashville, Tennessee, USA were represented among the donors. Blood was collected by leukapheresis, and PBMCs were isolated by Ficoll-Histopaque density gradient centrifugation and then cryopreserved in liquid nitrogen vapor phase. Analytical flow cytometry was used to check the purity and quantity of each magnetically sorted T cell population. Each sorted fraction had its genomic DNA isolated and then quantified by UV absorbance on a Nanodrop 2000c.

This sequence uses TRBV9 and TRBJ2-7, with no D gene named confidently. The sample taken for sequencing was naive CD8+ T cells from PBMCs. The label giving this sample's cell subset or site can be read as: CD45RA+CCR7+. This receptor was taken from a man between 18 and 29 years old in good health. Some clones in this sample may be carry-over from other donors' samples. The CDR3 region reads CASSGAEILGYEQYF. The nucleotide sequence reads as follows: TGTGCCAGCAGCGGGGCGGAGATTTTGGGCTACGAGCAGTACTTC.